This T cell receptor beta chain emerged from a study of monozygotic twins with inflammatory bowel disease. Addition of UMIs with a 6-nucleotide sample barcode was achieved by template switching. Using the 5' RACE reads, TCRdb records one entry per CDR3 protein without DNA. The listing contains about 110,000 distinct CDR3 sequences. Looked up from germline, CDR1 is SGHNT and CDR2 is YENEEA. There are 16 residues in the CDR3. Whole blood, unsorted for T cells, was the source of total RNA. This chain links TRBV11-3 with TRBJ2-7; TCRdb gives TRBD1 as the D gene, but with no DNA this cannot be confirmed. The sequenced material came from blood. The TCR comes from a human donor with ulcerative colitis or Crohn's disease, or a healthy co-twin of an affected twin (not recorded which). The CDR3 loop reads CASSPPHGTGSDEQYF. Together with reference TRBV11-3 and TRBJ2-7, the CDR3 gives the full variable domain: EAGVVQSPRYKIIEKKQPVAFWCNPISGHNTLYWYLQNLGQGPELLIRYENEEAVDDSQLPKDRFSAERLKGVDSTLKIQPAELGDSAVYLCASSPPHGTGSDEQYFGPGTRLTVT.